The text below deals with one T cell receptor beta chain. Its antigen is still unknown. Per-base qualities were not stored, and no clone one base away is much larger. The data are from a study of blood T cells in healthy people across ages (dated by TCRdb to the mid-2010s). Regarding the study in general: In model experiments, template switching captured roughly one uniquely barcoded TCR beta cDNA molecule for every two T cells. The study measured age-related changes in TCR beta repertoire diversity using deep sequencing normalized with unique cDNA molecular identifiers. Four age groups were formed from the donors: young (average approximately 17 years), middle-aged (approximately 40), aged (about 62) and long-lived (roughly 88). Donors of different ages were randomly distributed across sequencing lanes to avoid experimental bias. The study analyzed two additional independent replicas of 1 million unique cDNA reads from the same blood draw for two donors, one aged 18 to 30 and one aged 80 or older.

Preparation of the library involved 5' RACE. Sequencer: Illumina HiSeq 2500. A second PCR of 7 to 11 cycles was run with a J-beta primer mix and a sample-barcoded 5' primer. Each TCR beta cDNA molecule received a unique molecular identifier from a template-switch 5' adaptor carrying 12 random nucleotides. Each sample yielded at least 2.5 million CDR3-containing paired-end reads. First-strand cDNA was synthesized from all RNA with the Mint cDNA synthesis kit, primed by a TRBC-specific oligonucleotide. After uracil-DNA glycosylase treatment, a first 18-cycle PCR used universal primers M1SS and BC2_uni_R on all cDNA. Processing in the source paper ran as follows. Each sample was normalized by randomly selecting 1 million high-quality reads, each carrying a distinct molecular identifier. Reads sharing molecular identifiers were discarded rather than binned into consensus sequences. MiTCR, run with a Q25 quality threshold and the strictest error-elimination algorithm, handled CDR3 identification, clonotype clustering and error correction. A nonparametric unseen species model with Euler transformation was used to estimate a lower bound on total TCR beta diversity. In-frame beta chains were kept once TCRdb had trimmed the public reads at Q25 with fastp and called clones with MiXCR. Rows merge per CDR3 protein into single entries with the most common DNA and genes. These V and J calls derive from TCRdb rather than the authors' analysis. The sample table contains about a million distinct CDR3 sequences; only one count was recorded for approximately 49% of them. Around 15% of the sample belongs to the ten largest clones.

Systemically healthy Caucasian individuals from Russia, some 40 in total and aged about 6 to 95 years, were included as donors. Each donor gave approximately 9.3 milliliters of peripheral blood, collected into EDTA-treated Vacutainer tubes. Ficoll-Paque density-gradient centrifugation was used to isolate PBMCs, with at least 6.5 million obtained per sample. Total RNA, at least 5 micrograms per sample, was extracted from PBMCs with Trizol reagent. Naive CD45RAhigh/CD27high T cell percentages were measured by flow cytometry on a PBMC aliquot from every donor. The germline V gene encodes CDR1 LGHNA and CDR2 YSLEER. The CDR3 spans 17 residues, from the cysteine through the phenylalanine. The CDR3 DNA has 51 bases and is translated from base 1. V has 0 bases trimmed and J has 5 bases trimmed; junction bases matching no gene number 11. Study-level results and caveats: Estimates of total diversity based on one million sequenced T cells were considered lower bounds and underestimates. Donor CMV infection status was unknown, potentially confounding age-related changes in expanded clonotypes. Since profiling was done on bulk unsorted PBMCs, naive and antigen-experienced compartments could not be conclusively compared. Observed TCR beta diversity correlated strongly with the percentage of naive T cells measured by flow cytometry. As age increased, observed TCR beta diversity per million T cells dropped in a roughly linear way, and a significant reduction was already evident by age around 41. Compared with the aged group, the long-lived group had more naive CD4+ T cells, fewer expanded clones and increased TCR diversity, suggesting age selection.

The sequencing sample was made of blood. This chain joins TRBV4-3 to TRBJ2-7; 9 central bases correspond to TRBD1. The sequence derives from a man aged 25-40 years in good health. CDR3 region: CASSQERTGVFSDEQYF. The sequenced DNA: TGCGCCAGCAGCCAAGAAAGGACAGGGGTATTTTCCGACGAGCAGTACTTC.